This entry concerns a single T cell receptor (beta chain). Its antigen is unknown. No clone much larger than this one lies a single base away; base qualities are absent. This entry belongs to a study of CD8+ T cells in alopecia areata (dated by TCRdb to the late 2010s). About the full investigation: The treated patients took part in an open-label pilot trial in which moderate-to-severe alopecia areata was treated with oral tofacitinib at 5 to 10 mg twice daily. In both human patients and the C3H/HeJ mouse model, the study applied high-throughput TCRbeta sequencing to look at T cell clonal expansion in alopecia areata. The RNA source kit depended on sample type: the PAXgene miRNA kit for fixed scalp, the miRNeasy kit for PBMCs, and the RNeasy kit for mouse skin. Tofacitinib-treated patients had biopsies at baseline and at 4 and 24 weeks of treatment, with a later scalp biopsy in several patients. Clonality in the scalp was compared among normal scalp (n=4), patchy alopecia areata scalp (n=8), and alopecia totalis/universalis scalp (n=8). TCRbeta CDR3 regions were amplified by immunoSEQ multiplex PCR using 35 Vbeta forward and 13 Jbeta reverse primers. In humans, TCRbeta sequencing was performed on scalp tissue and on sorted CD4+ and CD8+ peripheral blood T cells from healthy controls and from patients with patchy or totalis/universalis alopecia areata. Tofacitinib was administered for 6 to 18 months, and 6 months of follow-up off drug were then conducted to assess delayed response and recurrence.

Relative to germline, V is 4 bases shorter and J is 5 bases shorter, with 16 bases between their ends. The CDR3 runs 14 amino acids, cysteine and phenylalanine included. Solely the CDR3 DNA is kept, with 42 bases framed from the first base. Reading the germline V gene gives CDR1 SQVTM and CDR2 ANQGSEA. Reading the label with the study, this specimen's time point is: baseline before oral tofacitinib. Lesional scalp punch biopsies and peripheral blood were collected from alopecia areata patients. PBMCs were isolated by density centrifugation and stained for CD3, CD4 and CD8, and CD4+ and CD8+ T cells were sorted on a FACSAria. Broader findings and caveats from the paper: Resident alphabeta T cells in normal human skin are also sequenced, complicating scalp TCR repertoire analysis, unlike mouse skin dominated by gammadelta T cells. Compared with mice, TCR sequences shared between patients were less clear, possibly partly because of HLA diversity across the patient population. Lesional scalp, especially in alopecia totalis/universalis, showed higher clonality and more expanded CD8+ clones than normal scalp, suggesting antigenic drive.

Libraries came from the immunoSEQ multiplex PCR assay. RNA was extracted from all samples and reverse transcribed into cDNA as template for TCR sequencing. First-strand cDNA was synthesized using SuperScript III with a 2:1 mix of oligo-dT and random hexamers. A synthetic immune receptor repertoire was used to assess amplification bias, and residual bias was removed computationally. In the authors' own workflow: Raw reads were preprocessed for error removal, and CDR3 was defined according to IMGT conventions as running from the conserved cysteine to phenylalanine. To get clonality, Shannon entropy was normalized by log2 of the number of productive unique TCRs and the result was subtracted from 1. Scalp TCRbeta sequences were cross-referenced with sorted blood CD4 and CD8 repertoires so that the CD4 or CD8 identity of scalp clones could be inferred. TCRdb took over this immuneACCESS table, retaining in-frame rearrangements with V and J assigned. Such tables are incomplete; in checked studies, under half of the missing clones stem from an unresolved V gene, and the remainder is unexplained. V and J calls and clone size follow that table, whereas D and trimming were derived from the DNA. Across this sample there are about 200,000 clones, with 50% to 70% seen only once. In total, the top ten clones hold 0.45% of the sample.

The chain uses TRBV29-1 and TRBJ2-3; TRBD2 is perhaps the D gene, given 5 matching bases. The sequence was collected from a human donor with alopecia areata. The source was CD4+ T cells sorted from blood, collected at week 0. The CDR3 in this case is CSVAGWGKEDTQYF. The nucleotide sequence is TGCAGCGTTGCGGGATGGGGAAAGGAAGATACGCAGTATTTT.